These T cell receptor beta chains were read from a single sample in a study of blood T cell repertoires in COVID-19. Produced via immunoSEQ multiplex PCR; TCRdb's table is partial and in-frame only. This table holds hundreds of thousands of clones, 84% found once. The sequenced material came from peripheral blood. The receptor source for this set is a woman aged 80 or older with active or convalescent COVID-19. CDR3s include the opening cysteine and the closing phenylalanine or tryptophan. D genes are given only for firm matches. The size of a clone is reported for some rows only, either as once, few or many, or as a class for expanded clones.

D gene,V gene,J gene,clone size,CDR3 protein,CDR3 DNA
TRBD1,TRBV7-3,TRBJ1-6,few,CASSLSRGSSPLHF,TGTGCCAGCAGCTTAAGCAGGGGGTCTTCACCCCTCCACTTT
NA,TRBV5-1,TRBJ2-1,NA,CASSQGYYNEQFF,TGCGCCAGCAGCCAGGGCTATTACAATGAGCAGTTCTTC
NA,TRBV2,TRBJ2-5,NA,CASSNSQETQYF,TGTGCCAGTTCGAACAGTCAAGAGACCCAGTACTTC
NA,TRBV4-1,TRBJ2-2,NA,CASSQQRPQGIGELFF,TGCGCCAGCAGCCAACAGAGACCCCAGGGAATCGGGGAGCTGTTTTTT
TRBD2,TRBV7-3,TRBJ2-3,NA,CASSLVTTSGGVSDTQYF,TGTGCCAGCAGCTTAGTCACTACTAGCGGGGGGGTTAGCGATACGCAGTATTTT
TRBD2,TRBV7-8,TRBJ2-1,NA,CASSLPSGRAYNEQFF,TGTGCCAGCAGCTTACCGAGCGGGAGAGCCTACAATGAGCAGTTCTTC
NA,TRBV19,TRBJ1-2,many,CASSIDRTAHYGYTF,TGTGCCAGTAGTATAGATAGGACAGCTCACTATGGCTACACCTTC
NA,TRBV15,TRBJ2-2,NA,CATSARQNTGELFF,TGTGCCACCAGCGCACGACAGAACACCGGGGAGCTGTTTTTT
NA,TRBV18,TRBJ2-7,NA,CASSTRAYEQYF,TGTGCCAGCTCAACGAGGGCCTACGAGCAGTACTTC
NA,TRBV10-3,TRBJ2-1,NA,CAISDGGPPLYNEQFF,TGTGCCATCAGTGATGGAGGGCCTCCCCTGTACAATGAGCAGTTCTTC
NA,TRBV28,TRBJ1-2,NA,CASSFVGRGYGYTF,TGTGCCAGCAGTTTTGTGGGCAGGGGCTATGGCTACACCTTC
NA,TRBV12-3/TRBV12-4,TRBJ2-7,NA,CASSQTDEQYF,TGTGCCAGCAGCCAAACTGACGAGCAGTACTTC
TRBD1,TRBV12-3/TRBV12-4,TRBJ2-5,NA,CASSLDRAETQYF,TGTGCCAGCAGTTTGGACAGGGCAGAGACCCAGTACTTC
TRBD1,TRBV19,TRBJ1-2,NA,CASIPKAPGQGYYGYTF,TGTGCCAGTATCCCTAAAGCCCCGGGACAGGGGTATTATGGCTACACCTTC
TRBD2,TRBV10-3,TRBJ2-3,NA,CAIGRTSGIADTQYF,TGTGCCATCGGAAGGACTAGCGGGATCGCAGATACGCAGTATTTT
TRBD1,TRBV4-3,TRBJ2-1,NA,CASSQDLGQGNEQFF,TGCGCCAGCAGCCAAGATCTAGGACAGGGTAATGAGCAGTTCTTC
NA,TRBV19,TRBJ2-3,NA,CASSYGGKMDTQYF,TGTGCCAGTAGTTACGGGGGAAAGATGGATACGCAGTATTTT
NA,TRBV28,TRBJ1-5,NA,CASRGEYLGNQPQHF,TGTGCCAGCAGGGGCGAATATCTCGGCAATCAGCCCCAGCATTTT
TRBD1,TRBV18,TRBJ2-7,once,CASSHRDRGYEQYF,TGTGCCAGCTCACACCGGGACAGGGGCTACGAGCAGTACTTC
TRBD1,TRBV7-9,TRBJ2-2,once,CASSWTGVGELFF,TGTGCCAGCAGCTGGACAGGGGTCGGGGAGCTGTTTTTT
NA,TRBV5-1,TRBJ2-7,NA,CASSRTAPYEQYF,TGCGCCAGCAGCCGGACAGCCCCCTACGAGCAGTACTTC
TRBD1,TRBV4-2,TRBJ2-7,NA,CASSQGTGFVQQYF,TGTGCCAGCAGCCAAGGGACAGGGTTCGTTCAGCAGTACTTC
TRBD1,TRBV29-1,TRBJ2-5,NA,CSVPDRGLGETQYF,TGCAGCGTCCCCGACAGGGGGCTCGGAGAGACCCAGTACTTC
TRBD1,TRBV2,TRBJ1-1,once,CATRQGANTEAFF,TGTGCCACGAGACAGGGGGCTAACACTGAAGCTTTCTTT
TRBD1,TRBV30,TRBJ2-1,NA,CAWVNRGFNYNEQFF,TGTGCCTGGGTAAACAGGGGGTTTAACTACAATGAGCAGTTCTTC
NA,TRBV4-1,TRBJ2-1,NA,CASSQNGAGGFDEQFF,TGCGCCAGCAGCCAGAACGGGGCAGGGGGGTTCGATGAGCAGTTCTTC
NA,TRBV7-3,TRBJ2-1,NA,CASSLSPGDYNEQFF,TGTGCCAGCAGCTTATCCCCCGGGGACTACAATGAGCAGTTCTTC
NA,TRBV6-1,TRBJ2-1,NA,CASSVNGFLGAYNEQFF,TGTGCCAGCAGTGTTAATGGGTTCTTAGGGGCCTACAATGAGCAGTTCTTC
NA,TRBV19,TRBJ2-1,NA,CASSIGQGPYNEQFF,TGTGCCAGTAGTATAGGTCAGGGCCCTTACAATGAGCAGTTCTTC
NA,TRBV30,TRBJ1-2,NA,CAWKVGQGGKDGYTF,TGTGCCTGGAAGGTAGGGCAGGGAGGAAAGGATGGCTACACCTTC
TRBD1,TRBV7-9,TRBJ2-7,NA,CASSSDEGQVSYEQYF,TGTGCCAGCAGCTCCGACGAGGGACAGGTGTCCTACGAGCAGTACTTC
NA,TRBV5-8,TRBJ2-4,NA,CASDRGPAKNIQYF,TGTGCCAGTGATAGGGGCCCAGCCAAAAACATTCAGTACTTC
TRBD1,TRBV20-1,TRBJ1-5,NA,CSASNRGQPQHF,TGCAGTGCTAGTAACAGGGGTCAGCCCCAGCATTTT
NA,TRBV19,TRBJ1-3,NA,CASRRASSGNTIYF,TGTGCCAGCCGGCGGGCAAGCTCTGGAAACACCATATATTTT
NA,TRBV9,TRBJ1-6,NA,CASSSPTGEDSPLHF,TGTGCCAGCAGCTCCCCCACGGGGGAGGATTCACCCCTCCACTTT
NA,TRBV30,TRBJ2-7,NA,CAWSVSPSGQGEQYF,TGTGCCTGGAGTGTAAGTCCCTCAGGGCAGGGCGAGCAGTACTTC
TRBD1,TRBV7-3,TRBJ2-2,NA,CASSRTGGANTGELFF,TGTGCCAGCAGCCGGACAGGGGGAGCAAACACCGGGGAGCTGTTTTTT
NA,TRBV7-9,TRBJ1-2,once,CASSLNRDYGYTF,TGTGCCAGCAGCTTAAACAGGGACTATGGCTACACCTTC
TRBD1,TRBV18,TRBJ1-1,NA,CASSETGYTEAFF,TGTGCCAGCTCAGAGACAGGGTACACTGAAGCTTTCTTT
TRBD1,TRBV11-2,TRBJ2-5,once,CASSLGVQGGQETQYF,TGTGCCAGCAGCTTAGGGGTACAGGGGGGACAGGAGACCCAGTACTTC
TRBD1,TRBV28,TRBJ1-6,NA,CASSFGDLGQTYNSPLHF,TGTGCCAGCAGTTTTGGGGATTTGGGACAGACCTATAATTCACCCCTCCACTTT
NA,TRBV5-1,TRBJ2-3,NA,CASSFDSSTDTQYF,TGCGCCAGCAGCTTTGACTCTTCCACAGATACGCAGTATTTT